This TCR beta chain was captured by sequencing in a study of shared clonotypes between healthy human individuals. In the study overall: Samples came from two female and a few male donors aged 18 to 49.

Donors, without exception, were Caucasian adults residing in Nashville, Tennessee. Germline V gene lookup returns CDR1 SNHLY and CDR2 FYNNEI. Trimming removed 5 bases from V and 0 bases from J, with 10 bases in between. This CDR3 is 14 amino acids long. TCRdb's copy holds only in-frame clones and misses some; the assay was immunoSEQ multiplex PCR. There are around 1.4 million clones in the sample; around 98.5% occur only once, and 0.36% lies in the top ten. The gene calls are TRBV2 and TRBJ2-5; no definite D call. This receptor was obtained from a man between 25 and 39 years old in good health. Sequenced material: naive CD4+ T cells sorted from blood. Sample subset: CD45RA+ positively selected. CDR3 nucleotides: TGTGCCAGCAGTCCGAGCCAGTACCAAGAGACCCAGTACTTC. Encoded protein: CASSPSQYQETQYF.